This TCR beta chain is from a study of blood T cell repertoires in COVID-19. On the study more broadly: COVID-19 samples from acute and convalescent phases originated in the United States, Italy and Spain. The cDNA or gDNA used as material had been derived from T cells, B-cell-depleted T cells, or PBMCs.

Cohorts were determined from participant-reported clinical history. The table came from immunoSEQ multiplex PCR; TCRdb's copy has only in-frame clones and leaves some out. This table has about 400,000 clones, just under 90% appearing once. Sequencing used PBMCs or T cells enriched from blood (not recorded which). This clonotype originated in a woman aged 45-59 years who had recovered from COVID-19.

CDR3 nucleotides: TGTGCCACCAGGGGGGGGATAAGCACAGATACGCAGTATTTT. Its translation is CATRGGISTDTQYF. The chain combines TRBV15 with TRBJ2-3; 7 positions agree with TRBD2. The trim removed 6 bases at V and 0 bases at J, leaving 3 bases unmatched. CDR3 length: 14 amino acids. CDR1 LNHNV and CDR2 YYDKDF come from the germline V gene (reference sequence).